The 22 T cell receptor beta chains in this list originate from one sample, sequenced in a study of T cell changes during pregnancy in multiple sclerosis. The table came from immunoSEQ multiplex PCR; TCRdb's copy has only in-frame clones and leaves some out. The sample lists tens of thousands of clones, just over 90% occurring once. This specimen was peripheral blood, taken in the third trimester of pregnancy. These receptors all stem from a female donor with multiple sclerosis, enrolled in a pregnancy study.

In DNA, the CDR3 is TGCGCCAGCAGCTGGGGACAGGGAATCTCTGGAAACACCATATATTTT. Translating it yields CASSWGQGISGNTIYF. V usage is TRBV5-1 and J usage is TRBJ1-3; 9 bases map to TRBD1. V dropped 3 bases and J dropped 0; count of bases not matched to a gene: 4. CDR3 size: 16 residues. Germline V CDR1 and CDR2: SGHRS, YFSETQ. Drawing the rest from reference TRBV5-1 and TRBJ1-3, the complete variable domain is KAGVTQTPRYLIKTRGQQVTLSCSPISGHRSVSWYQQTPGQGLQFLFEYFSETQRNKGNFPGRFSGRQFSNSRSEMNVSTLELGDSALYLCASSWGQGISGNTIYFGEGSWLTVV.

V usage is TRBV30 and J usage is TRBJ2-3; 7 bases agree with TRBD1. This CDR3 has 15 amino acids. CDR1 is GTSNPN, CDR2 SVGIG, per germline (reference sequence). After removal of 3 bases from V and 0 bases from J, the junction contained 6 bases not matched to a gene. DNA for the CDR3: TGTGCCTGGAGCGAGGGGGCCTATAGCACAGATACGCAGTATTTT. Protein: CAWSEGAYSTDTQYF.

The chain carries TRBV6-5 and TRBJ1-2; TRBD1 might be the D (5 bases). Germline V gene data show CDR1 as MNHEY and CDR2 as SVGAGI. This CDR3 comprises 14 residues. V lost 1 base and J lost 0, with 6 bases in between. The CDR3 region is CASSYLTANYGYTF. CDR3 DNA sequence: TGTGCCAGCAGTTACTTGACAGCTAACTATGGCTACACCTTC.

This clone showed up just once. V usage is TRBV10-3 and J usage is TRBJ2-5, with D tentatively TRBD2 (5 bases). Germline CDR1 ENHRY, CDR2 SYGVKD. V shed 5 bases and J shed 1 base, with 5 bases lying between them. This CDR3 spans 12 amino acids. In DNA, the CDR3 is TGTGCCATCAGTAGCGGCCAAGAGACCCAGTACTTC. Residues: CAISSGQETQYF.

The V and J genes are TRBV4-1 and TRBJ2-4; D is possibly TRBD2 (7 bases). The CDR3 covers 16 residues. The V end lost 7 bases, the J end lost 0 bases, and 16 bases lay between the germline ends. Per the germline V gene, CDR1 is MGHRA and CDR2 is YSYEKL. CDR3 nucleotide sequence: TGCGCCAGCACCCCGAGGGGGGGGGAAGCCAAAAACATTCAGTACTTC. This sequence encodes CASTPRGGEAKNIQYF.

The J gene is TRBJ2-1, the V gene TRBV9; no definite D call. Trimming cost V 0 bases and J 7 bases, with 8 bases left between them. This CDR3 has 13 residues. Looked up from germline, CDR1 is SGDLS and CDR2 is YYNGEE. The CDR3 DNA reads TGTGCCAGCAGCGTAGGACTGCGGAATGAGCAGTTCTTC. Translation: CASSVGLRNEQFF.

The chain employs TRBV28 and TRBJ2-5; 13 bases are a match to TRBD2. V shed 4 bases and J 1 base; nucleotides not matched to a gene: 3. CDR1 and CDR2 (germline): MDHEN, SYDVKM. There are 16 residues in the CDR3. CDR3 region: CASSSLAGGTQETQYF. The CDR3 region has the DNA TGTGCCAGCAGTTCACTAGCGGGAGGGACCCAAGAGACCCAGTACTTC.

This chain uses TRBV5-1 with TRBJ1-2; D is uncertain. V lost 0 bases, J lost 4 bases, and 13 bases lay in between. CDR1 SGHRS and CDR2 YFSETQ come from the germline V gene. This CDR3 is 15 amino acids long. The CDR3 DNA is TGCGCCAGCAGCTTGGTTGTTGAGTCCCTCTATGGCTACACCTTC. Encoded protein: CASSLVVESLYGYTF. The whole variable domain, remainder taken from reference TRBV5-1 and TRBJ1-2, is KAGVTQTPRYLIKTRGQQVTLSCSPISGHRSVSWYQQTPGQGLQFLFEYFSETQRNKGNFPGRFSGRQFSNSRSEMNVSTLELGDSALYLCASSLVVESLYGYTFGSGTRLTVV.

The gene calls are TRBV18 and TRBJ2-7; D is unresolved. Trimming took 6 bases from V and 1 from J, leaving 10 bases between them. The CDR3 has 13 residues. CDR1 is KGHSH and CDR2 is LQKENI in the germline V gene. CDR3 amino acids: CASSRARSYEQYF. For the CDR3, the DNA is TGTGCCAGCTCCCGTGCGAGGTCCTACGAGCAGTACTTC.

The rearrangement links TRBV11-2 to TRBJ2-5; TRBD2 matches at 10 bases. Germline loops: CDR1 SGHAT, CDR2 FQNNGV. The V and J ends lost 5 bases and 4 bases, in that order; junction bases with no gene match: 19. This CDR3 region has 19 residues. CDR3 DNA: TGTGCCAGCAGCACTCCCGGGGGGGCTAGCGGGAGAATAGGAGAGACCCAGTACTTC. This encodes CASSTPGGASGRIGETQYF.

J is TRBJ2-5 and V is TRBV5-1; 7 nucleotides match TRBD1. The ends lost 2 bases at V and 2 bases at J; junction bases unmatched: 6. Germline V CDR1 and CDR2: SGHRS, YFSETQ. The CDR3 has 15 amino acids. The CDR3 region has the DNA TGCGCCAGCAGCTTATTGAGGGGGCAACAAGAGACCCAGTACTTC. Translating it yields CASSLLRGQQETQYF.

The chain recombines TRBV18 with TRBJ1-2; 8 nucleotides line up with TRBD1. The CDR3 runs to 15 residues. CDR1 KGHSH and CDR2 LQKENI come from the germline V gene. The J segment lost 8 bases and the V segment lost 3 bases, leaving 11 bases of the junction unmatched. Here the CDR3 DNA reads TGTGCCAGCTCACCGGAATCCGGCAGGGGGCGAGGCTACACCTTC. Translating gives CASSPESGRGRGYTF.

This chain connects TRBV7-9 to TRBJ2-7; 14 positions match TRBD2. The germline CDR1 and CDR2 sequences are SEHNR and FQNEAQ (reference sequence). The CDR3 totals 16 residues. Trimming cost V 5 bases and J 6 bases; bases outside gene matches: 9. The CDR3 region has the DNA TGTGCCAGCAGCCCAGGGGGGGGACTAGCGGGAGCCGAGCAGTACTTC. Translated, it gives CASSPGGGLAGAEQYF.

The CDR3 protein is CASSLETGAGLAEQGEELFF. Here the CDR3 DNA reads TGTGCCAGCAGCTTAGAAACGGGGGCAGGGCTAGCGGAACAGGGTGAGGAGCTGTTTTTT. The chain links TRBV11-2 to TRBJ2-2; TRBD2 might be the D (7 bases). Germline assignment: CDR1 SGHAT and CDR2 FQNNGV. This CDR3 is built from 20 residues. Trimming took 0 bases from V and 10 from J, leaving 30 bases between them.

The V call is TRBV4-3, the J call TRBJ2-3; 8 bases are a match to TRBD1. V was clipped by 1 base and J by 3 bases; unmatched bases: 3. CDR3 length: 15 residues. Germline CDR1 LGHNA, CDR2 YSLEER. CDR3 amino acids: CASSQGGQETDTQYF. The CDR3 DNA reads TGCGCCAGCAGCCAAGGGGGACAGGAGACAGATACGCAGTATTTT.

This clone was recorded only once. The chain combines TRBV4-1 with TRBJ2-7; 7 nucleotides agree with TRBD2. The J segment lost 2 bases and the V segment lost 8 bases, leaving 9 bases of the junction unmatched. Germline values: CDR1 MGHRA, CDR2 YSYEKL. The CDR3 has 14 amino acids. The CDR3 DNA sequence: TGCGCCAGCGGTCCTGGGGCGGGGGCCTACGAGCAGTACTTC. This sequence encodes CASGPGAGAYEQYF.

The chain has TRBV29-1 and TRBJ2-7; 12 nucleotides match TRBD2. Germline lookup yields CDR1 SQVTM and CDR2 ANQGSEA. The trim removed 7 bases at V and 4 bases at J, leaving 5 bases unmatched. The CDR3 totals 13 residues. The CDR3 loop is CSGLGTSGYEQYF. CDR3 DNA sequence: TGCAGCGGGCTCGGGACTAGCGGGTACGAGCAGTACTTC.

This clone was observed a single time. The V and J genes are TRBV5-6 and TRBJ2-3, with a possible D match to TRBD1 (6 bases). CDR1 and CDR2 (germline): SGHDT, YYEEEE. V was shortened by 1 base and J by 0 bases, with 12 bases between the two germline ends. The CDR3 spans 16 residues. The DNA of the CDR3 is TGTGCCAGCAGCTTGACCAGGGGAACCAGCACAGATACGCAGTATTTT. Translating gives CASSLTRGTSTDTQYF.

This chain uses TRBV7-9 with TRBJ2-3; unclear D gene. The CDR3 covers 17 residues. The V gene's germline CDR1 is SEHNR and CDR2 FQNEAQ (reference sequence). With 4 bases removed from V and 1 base from J, the gap between germline ends came to 18 bases. The CDR3 DNA sequence: TGTGCCAGCAGCTCCGAAGCGAACCCTGAACGCACAGATACGCAGTATTTT. Translated: CASSSEANPERTDTQYF.

V gene TRBV7-2 combines with J gene TRBJ2-1; 8 positions agree with TRBD2. The J segment lost 3 bases and the V segment lost 2 bases, leaving 6 bases of the junction unmatched. Germline CDR1 is SGHTA and CDR2 is FQGNSA. The CDR3 is made up of 16 amino acids. DNA for the CDR3: TGTGCCAGCAGCTTATATCGGGAGGGATTCTACAATGAGCAGTTCTTC. Its protein is CASSLYREGFYNEQFF. Supplemented by reference TRBV7-2 and TRBJ2-1, the full variable domain reads GAGVSQSPSNKVTEKGKDVELRCDPISGHTALYWYRQSLGQGLEFLIYFQGNSAPDKSGLPSDRFSAERTGGSVSTLTIQRTQQEDSAVYLCASSLYREGFYNEQFFGPGTRLTVL.

This clone was found once. This chain links TRBV7-6 with TRBJ1-5, with D unresolved. CDR3 size: 15 residues. V shed 1 base and J shed 2 bases, with 9 bases lying between them. Looked up from germline, CDR1 is SGHVS and CDR2 is FNYEAQ. Written as DNA, the CDR3 is TGTGCCAGCAGCTTAGGAGACGGGGGCAATCAGCCCCAGCATTTT. This codes for CASSLGDGGNQPQHF.

This sequence joins TRBV19 and TRBJ2-2, with a weak D call TRBD2 (8 bases). V was cut by 5 bases and J by 2 bases, with 33 bases left in between. Germline values: CDR1 LNHDA, CDR2 SQIVND (reference sequence). The CDR3 length is 22 residues. CDR3 bases: TGTGCCAGTAGTCCCCGACAGGGTACCCTCTCAGCGGGAGTCATAAACACCGGGGAGCTGTTTTTT. Translation gives CASSPRQGTLSAGVINTGELFF. Together with reference TRBV19 and TRBJ2-2, the CDR3 gives the full variable domain: DGGITQSPKYLFRKEGQNVTLSCEQNLNHDAMYWYRQDPGQGLRLIYYSQIVNDFQKGDIAEGYSVSREKKESFPLTVTSAQKNPTAFYLCASSPRQGTLSAGVINTGELFFGEGSRLTVL.